Listed below are T cell receptor beta chains from one sample, sequenced in a study of blood T cell repertoires in COVID-19. Generated by immunoSEQ multiplex PCR, the TCRdb table keeps only in-frame clones and is missing some. The table includes about 200,000 clones, more than 65% detected once. Sequencing was done on a sample of PBMCs or T cells enriched from blood (not recorded which). Every receptor here comes from a woman between 50 and 59 years old with acute COVID-19. Both conserved end residues are part of each CDR3. Fields, in order: V gene, clone size, D gene, J gene, CDR3 length, CDR3 DNA, CDR3 protein. A D gene is named only where the DNA matches it firmly. Only some rows state a clone size, as once, few, many or a class for expanded clones.

TRBV20-1	.	.	TRBJ1-1	11	TGCAGTGCCCTACACGGGGGTGAAGCTTTCTTT	CSALHGGEAFF
TRBV5-6	.	TRBD1	TRBJ1-5	15	TGTGCCAGCAGCTTGACAGGGGCCACCAATCAGCCCCAGCATTTT	CASSLTGATNQPQHF
TRBV9	.	.	TRBJ2-3	16	TGTGCCAGCAGCGGATTGGGCCGAGCGGTAACAGATACGCAGTATTTT	CASSGLGRAVTDTQYF
TRBV5-4	.	.	TRBJ1-1	13	TGTGCCAGCAGCGGGGGGGTGAACACTGAAGCTTTCTTT	CASSGGVNTEAFF
TRBV13	.	.	TRBJ1-3	14	TGTGCCAGCAGCCCGAGGTTATCTGGAAACACCATATATTTT	CASSPRLSGNTIYF
TRBV5-1	.	.	TRBJ1-1	13	TGCGCCAGCAGAGAACAGGGGAACACTGAAGCTTTCTTT	CASREQGNTEAFF
TRBV6-5	few	.	TRBJ1-6	15	TGTGCCAGCAGTTACGCGAGCTCCTATAATTCACCCCTCCACTTT	CASSYASSYNSPLHF
TRBV5-1	once	.	TRBJ1-1	13	TGCGCCAGCAGCCCGGCAGGGGACACTGAAGCTTTCTTT	CASSPAGDTEAFF
TRBV28	.	TRBD2	TRBJ2-3	16	TGTGCCAGCAGAGGTAGCGGGGGGGTCAACACAGATACGCAGTATTTT	CASRGSGGVNTDTQYF
TRBV5-6	.	TRBD1	TRBJ1-3	14	TGTGCCAGCAGCTTACCACAGGGGGGAAACACCATATATTTT	CASSLPQGGNTIYF
TRBV7-2	few	.	TRBJ2-2	14	TGTGCCAGCAGCTTAGTTCAGAACACCGGGGAGCTGTTTTTT	CASSLVQNTGELFF
TRBV19	.	TRBD2	TRBJ2-5	16	TGTGCCAGTAGTATGAAGCTAGCGGGGGCCCGCGAGACCCAGTACTTC	CASSMKLAGARETQYF
TRBV5-6	.	.	TRBJ2-3	17	TGTGCCAGCAGCGGGGGGGCGACTTACACTAGCACAGATACGCAGTATTTT	CASSGGATYTSTDTQYF
TRBV28	.	.	TRBJ1-3	16	TGTGCCAGCAGCCGAGGAGGGACCAGCTCTGGAAACACCATATATTTT	CASSRGGTSSGNTIYF
TRBV11-2	.	.	TRBJ2-2	12	TGTGCCAGCAGTGAGGTAACCGAGGAGCTGTTTTTT	CASSEVTEELFF
TRBV6-1	.	TRBD1	TRBJ2-3	14	TGTGCCAGCAGTGAGGGACAGGGGGCAGATACGCAGTATTTT	CASSEGQGADTQYF
TRBV5-1	.	TRBD1	TRBJ2-1	13	TGCGCCAGCGGGCCCGGGACAGGGTATGAGCAGTTCTTC	CASGPGTGYEQFF
TRBV5-1	few	TRBD1	TRBJ2-1	19	TGCGCCAGCAGCCGCGAACTGGACAGGGGAAGGAGGTCCTACAATGAGCAGTTCTTC	CASSRELDRGRRSYNEQFF
TRBV4-2	.	.	TRBJ2-1	17	TGTGCCAGCAGCCTCATGGGGGGGGCAAGCTCCTACAATGAGCAGTTCTTC	CASSLMGGASSYNEQFF
TRBV5-6	.	TRBD1	TRBJ1-1	10	TGTGCCAGCAGCCCCCCTGGACAGGATTTT	CASSPPGQDF
TRBV2	.	TRBD1	TRBJ1-5	13	TGTGCCAGCAAAGACAGGGCGAATCAGCCCCAGCATTTT	CASKDRANQPQHF
TRBV24-1	.	TRBD2	TRBJ2-3	14	TGTGCCACCAGTGAGGCGGGGGGCACAGATACGCAGTATTTT	CATSEAGGTDTQYF
TRBV29-1	few	.	TRBJ2-3	13	TGCAGCGTTGAACGGGGAAGCACAGATACGCAGTATTTT	CSVERGSTDTQYF
TRBV4-1	.	.	TRBJ2-5	15	TGCGCCAGCAGCCAAGATAGGCGACTACAAGAGACCCAGTACTTC	CASSQDRRLQETQYF
TRBV3-1/TRBV3-2	.	.	TRBJ1-1	14	TGTGCCAGCAGCCAAGCCAGGGTGTACACTGAAGCTTTCTTT	CASSQARVYTEAFF
TRBV7-9	.	.	TRBJ1-6	17	TGTGCCAGCAGCCCACAGACGGAGGGACTCTACGGTTCACCCCTCCACTTT	CASSPQTEGLYGSPLHF